Listed below are T cell receptor beta chains from one sample, sequenced in a study of blood T cell repertoires in COVID-19. Repertoires were generated with immunoSEQ multiplex PCR, while TCRdb's copy carries only in-frame clones and drops some. The table lists around 160,000 clones, 85% to 90% of them singletons. The sample taken for sequencing was peripheral blood. The receptors originated from a man younger than 35 with acute or convalescent COVID-19. Each CDR3 is given with its conserved first and last residue. The order of the fields is CDR3 length, J gene, clone size, V gene, D gene, CDR3 protein, CDR3 DNA. D genes are given only for firm matches. Expanded clones get a size class; other rows say once, few or many, or leave the size out.

>12|TRBJ2-3|.|TRBV5-4|.
CASSSNTDTQYF
TGTGCCAGCAGCTCAAACACAGATACGCAGTATTTT
>15|TRBJ2-5|.|TRBV3-1/TRBV3-2|TRBD1
CASSQAQGVQETQYF
TGTGCCAGCAGCCAAGCACAGGGGGTTCAAGAGACCCAGTACTTC
>11|TRBJ1-2|few|TRBV12-3/TRBV12-4|.
CASSLRGGYTF
TGTGCCAGCAGCCTACGAGGGGGCTACACCTTC
>15|TRBJ1-3|few|TRBV15|TRBD1
CATSMDRNSGNTIYF
TGTGCCACCAGCATGGACAGGAACTCTGGAAACACCATATATTTT
>15|TRBJ1-2|.|TRBV13|.
CASSLSPGANYGYTF
TGTGCCAGCAGCTTATCTCCCGGGGCTAACTATGGCTACACCTTC
>16|TRBJ2-2|.|TRBV5-1|TRBD1
CASSLGTGGNTGELFF
TGCGCCAGCAGCTTGGGGACAGGGGGTAACACCGGGGAGCTGTTTTTT
>18|TRBJ2-1|.|TRBV7-9|.
CASRGRAGSDSSYNEQFF
TGTGCCAGCAGAGGAAGGGCGGGCTCCGATAGCTCCTACAATGAGCAGTTCTTC
>16|TRBJ1-2|.|TRBV4-2|.
CASSQVGEGNDYGYTF
TGTGCCAGCAGCCAAGTAGGGGAAGGGAACGACTATGGCTACACCTTC
>15|TRBJ1-3|.|TRBV2|.
CASSDLTSSGNTIYF
TGTGCCAGCAGTGACCTAACGTCCTCTGGAAACACCATATATTTT
>14|TRBJ1-1|.|TRBV5-1|TRBD1
CASRTDRGNTEAFF
TGCGCCAGCAGGACGGACAGGGGGAACACTGAAGCTTTCTTT
>13|TRBJ2-3|.|TRBV7-7|.
CASSSGVADTQYF
TGTGCCAGCAGTTCAGGTGTTGCAGATACGCAGTATTTT
>10|TRBJ2-1|once|TRBV27|TRBD1
CASGRQGEFF
TGTGCCAGCGGAAGACAGGGGGAGTTCTTC
>16|TRBJ1-2|.|TRBV7-2|.
CASSRKVGAKLSGYTF
TGTGCCAGCAGCAGAAAGGTGGGGGCAAAGTTAAGTGGCTACACCTTC
>15|TRBJ2-3|.|TRBV7-3|TRBD2
CASSRTSGGTDTQYF
TGTGCCAGCAGCCGGACTAGCGGGGGCACAGATACGCAGTATTTT
>10|TRBJ1-2|.|TRBV30|.
CASAEYGYTF
TGTGCGAGCGCCGAGTATGGCTACACCTTC
>12|TRBJ1-6|.|TRBV5-8|.
CASSLTSSPLHF
TGTGCCAGCAGCTTGACGAGTTCACCCCTCCACTTT
>13|TRBJ2-1|few|TRBV6-5|TRBD2
CASTMGGPNEQFF
TGTGCCAGCACAATGGGAGGGCCCAATGAGCAGTTCTTC
>15|TRBJ1-1|few|TRBV19|TRBD1
CASSIDQGADTEAFF
TGTGCCAGTAGTATAGATCAGGGGGCCGACACTGAAGCTTTCTTT
>16|TRBJ2-1|.|TRBV6-2/TRBV6-3|TRBD2
CASSYSPRGGADEQFF
TGTGCCAGCAGTTACTCGCCTCGCGGGGGGGCAGATGAGCAGTTCTTC
>16|TRBJ2-2|.|TRBV4-1|TRBD2
CASSQLAGGDTGELFF
TGCGCCAGCAGCCAACTAGCGGGGGGGGACACCGGGGAGCTGTTTTTT
>14|TRBJ1-1|few|TRBV19|.
CASSISGPNTEAFF
TGTGCCAGTAGTATCTCAGGGCCGAACACTGAAGCTTTCTTT
>15|TRBJ1-1|once|TRBV6-5|.
CASRPQQGSNTEAFF
TGTGCCAGCAGGCCACAACAGGGTTCTAACACTGAAGCTTTCTTT
>14|TRBJ2-3|.|TRBV30|TRBD1
CAWAMTGDTDTQYF
TGTGCCTGGGCTATGACAGGGGACACAGATACGCAGTATTTT
>15|TRBJ1-5|.|TRBV6-5|.
CASRETPLSSLPQHF
TGTGCCAGCAGGGAGACGCCCCTAAGCTCTTTGCCCCAGCATTTT
>15|TRBJ1-6|.|TRBV3-1/TRBV3-2|.
CASSQRGREASPLHF
TGTGCCAGCAGCCAAAGGGGTCGTGAAGCTTCACCCCTCCACTTT
>18|TRBJ1-1|.|TRBV18|.
CASSPVAGPQLLNTEAFF
TGTGCCAGCTCACCCGTGGCAGGCCCCCAACTGCTGAACACTGAAGCTTTCTTT
>16|TRBJ1-5|.|TRBV6-6|.
CASSYSPTTANQPQHF
TGTGCCAGCAGTTACTCTCCCACAACCGCCAATCAGCCCCAGCATTTT